The clone carrying this TCR beta chain was observed at least ten times. The sample originates from a study of early T cells in non-severe SARS-CoV-2 infection. There are 11 residues in the CDR3. V was pared by 4 bases and J by 3 bases, with 4 bases between. The TCR library protocol was used to attach unique molecular identifiers. These identifiers were attached to individual cDNA molecules. TCRdb ran MiXCR on the 5' RACE reads and lists one entry per CDR3 protein. Here the sample spans some 120,000 distinct CDR3 sequences, under 15% being singletons. The sample taken for sequencing was whole blood. This receptor was obtained from an adult who was a healthcare worker with PCR-confirmed SARS-CoV-2 infection or an uninfected control (not recorded which). This chain connects TRBV12-3 or TRBV12-4 to TRBJ2-7, with D unclear. The CDR3 region has the DNA TGTGCCAGCAGTTCCTACTACGAGCAGTACTTC. Its translation: CASSSYYEQYF.